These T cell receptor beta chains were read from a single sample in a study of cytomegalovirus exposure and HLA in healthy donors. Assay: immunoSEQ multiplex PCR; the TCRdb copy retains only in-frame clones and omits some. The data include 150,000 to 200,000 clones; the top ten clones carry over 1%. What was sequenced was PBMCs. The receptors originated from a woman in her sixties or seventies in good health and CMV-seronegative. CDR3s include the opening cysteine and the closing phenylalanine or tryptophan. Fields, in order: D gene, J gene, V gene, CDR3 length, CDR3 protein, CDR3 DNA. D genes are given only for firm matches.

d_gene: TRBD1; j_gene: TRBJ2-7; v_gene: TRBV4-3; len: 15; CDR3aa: CASSQSGQGTYEQYF; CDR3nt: TGCGCCAGCAGCCAATCGGGACAGGGGACCTACGAGCAGTACTTC
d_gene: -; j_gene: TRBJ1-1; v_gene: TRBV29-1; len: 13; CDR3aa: CSVELRLNTEAFF; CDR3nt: TGCAGCGTTGAGCTCCGGTTAAACACTGAAGCTTTCTTT
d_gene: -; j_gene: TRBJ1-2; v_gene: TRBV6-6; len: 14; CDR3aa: CASSYSRVGYGYTF; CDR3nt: TGTGCCAGCAGTTACTCGAGGGTGGGCTATGGCTACACCTTC
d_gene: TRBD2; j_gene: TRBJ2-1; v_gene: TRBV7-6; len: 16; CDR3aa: CASSAIRAGGRNEQFF; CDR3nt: TGTGCCAGCAGCGCTATCCGAGCGGGAGGGCGAAATGAGCAGTTCTTC
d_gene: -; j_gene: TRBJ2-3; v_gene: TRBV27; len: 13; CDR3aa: CASKPNPVDTQYF; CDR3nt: TGTGCCAGCAAGCCCAATCCCGTAGATACGCAGTATTTT
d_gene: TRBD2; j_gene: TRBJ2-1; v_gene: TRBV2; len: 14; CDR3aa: CASLETSGRNEQFF; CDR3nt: TGTGCCAGCCTGGAGACTAGCGGGAGAAATGAGCAGTTCTTC
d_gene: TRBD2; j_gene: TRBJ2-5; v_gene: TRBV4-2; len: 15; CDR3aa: CASSRTAGEGETQYF; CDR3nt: TGTGCCAGCAGCCGTACAGCGGGGGAGGGAGAGACCCAGTACTTC
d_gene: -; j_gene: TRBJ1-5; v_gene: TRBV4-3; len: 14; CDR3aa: CASSQEGVGQPQHF; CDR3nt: TGCGCCAGCAGCCAAGAAGGGGTTGGTCAGCCCCAGCATTTT
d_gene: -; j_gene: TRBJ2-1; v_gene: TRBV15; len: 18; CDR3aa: CATSRDWVRRGADNEQFF; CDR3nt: TGTGCCACCAGCAGAGATTGGGTCAGACGGGGGGCCGACAATGAGCAGTTCTTC
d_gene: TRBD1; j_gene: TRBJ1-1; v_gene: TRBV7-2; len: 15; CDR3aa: CASSSQGQMNTEAFF; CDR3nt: TGTGCCAGCAGCTCCCAGGGACAGATGAACACTGAAGCTTTCTTT